This TCR beta chain was captured by sequencing in a study of T cell responses to AZD1222 COVID-19 vaccine. Germline assignment: CDR1 SGHDT and CDR2 YYEEEE. V was clipped by 5 bases and J by 7 bases, with 21 bases between them. This CDR3 contains 16 residues. Findings and limits, study-wide: Spike-specific TCR breadth and depth grew following two AZD1222 doses. Only after the peak T cell response were repertoires sampled.

This clone was counted only a few times. Its specificity is unknown. Some clones are missing from TCRdb's copy, which holds only in-frame ones; the method was immunoSEQ multiplex PCR. The sample consists of about 84,000 clones, 70% to 90% of them appearing once. The sample here was peripheral blood, taken 28 days after the second AZD1222 dose. The V and J genes are TRBV5-6 and TRBJ1-4; D ambiguous. The receptor's source is an adult who received the AZD1222 COVID-19 vaccine. CDR3 region: CASSHWWTDRGEKLFF. The DNA for the CDR3 is TGTGCCAGCAGTCATTGGTGGACGGATCGGGGTGAAAAACTGTTTTTT.